This entry is about one TCR beta chain. The sample belongs to a study of cytomegalovirus exposure and HLA in healthy donors. The CDR3 runs to 14 residues. Germline CDR1 and CDR2: GTSNPN and SVGIG (reference sequence). V shed 0 bases, J shed 6 bases, and the junction held 5 bases outside the gene matches. The study ran its PCR with 60 Vbeta and 13 Jbeta primers. Measured with immunoSEQ multiplex PCR; TCRdb has only the in-frame clones, and not every one. The sample includes 75,000 to 100,000 clones, 65% to 75% of them seen just once. The genes are TRBV30 and TRBJ1-2, with TRBD1 identical over 9 bases. Source material: PBMCs. The origin of this receptor is a female donor in good health and CMV-seropositive. CDR3 nucleotides: TGTGCCTGGAGTGTCAAGGGACAGGGAGATGGCTACACCTTC. Residues: CAWSVKGQGDGYTF.